These 22 T cell receptor beta chains were all obtained from the same sample, sequenced in a study of response to subunit inactivated influenza vaccine. One entry per CDR3 protein results from TCRdb running MiXCR on the RT-PCR reads. The sample comprises more than 450,000 distinct CDR3 sequences, approximately 7.1% of which are singletons, and 10% to 15% rests with the top ten. This specimen was PBMCs from blood, taken around 25 months after vaccination. These receptors originate from a man between 50 and 70 years old who received an inactivated influenza vaccine.

This clonotype was picked up many times. J is TRBJ1-6 and V is TRBV27; 8 bases fit TRBD1. Germline assignment: CDR1 MNHEY and CDR2 SMNVEV (reference sequence). V lost 3 bases to trimming and J lost 10 bases; unmatched junction nucleotides: 8. There are 15 residues in the CDR3. This CDR3 is CASSLGTSGGSPLHF. DNA for the CDR3: TGTGCCAGCAGTTTGGGGACCTCAGGGGGCTCACCCCTCCACTTT.

The chain carries TRBV20-1 and TRBJ2-7; maybe TRBD2 (6 bases). The CDR3 runs 16 residues. Germline V lookup: CDR1 DFQATT, CDR2 SNEGSKA (reference sequence). Trimming removed 1 base at V and 0 bases at J, with 16 bases between. CDR3 region: CSARGAGLLVSYEQYF. CDR3 in DNA: TGCAGTGCTAGAGGCGCGGGACTCCTAGTCTCCTACGAGCAGTACTTC.

This clonotype was recorded many times. V and J are TRBV6-2 or TRBV6-3 and TRBJ1-5; weak D call: TRBD1 (5 bases). Germline V lookup: CDR1 MNHEY, CDR2 SVGEGT. V lost 10 bases and J 7 bases, leaving 17 bases between the germline ends. The CDR3 contains 13 residues. The chain's CDR3 is CATNRDLGQPQHF. CDR3 DNA: TGTGCCACAAACCGGGACCTAGGGCAGCCCCAGCATTTT.

This clonotype was counted only a few times. This chain uses TRBV7-2 with TRBJ2-7; no firm D call. The CDR3 extends over 14 amino acids. The germline V and J ends were trimmed by 1 base and 6 bases, with 13 bases remaining between them. CDR1 is SGHTA and CDR2 is FQGNSA in the germline V gene. The CDR3 sequence is CASSLGVASLEQYF. In DNA form, the CDR3 reads TGTGCCAGCAGCTTAGGGGTCGCTTCCCTCGAGCAGTACTTC.

This chain connects TRBV7-2 to TRBJ2-1; D may be TRBD2 (5 bases). Per the germline V gene, CDR1 is SGHTA and CDR2 is FQGNSA. The ends were cut back, 4 bases at V and 7 bases at J, with 8 bases in the middle. This CDR3 is 12 amino acids long. The CDR3: CASSSRDNEQFF. In nucleotides, the CDR3 is TGTGCCAGCAGCTCACGGGATAATGAGCAGTTCTTC.

This clonotype was counted between two and nine times. V is TRBV7-9 and J is TRBJ1-1, with 7 bases lining up with TRBD1. The CDR3 length is 16 residues. Trimming cost V 6 bases and J 12 bases; bases outside gene matches: 22. Germline V gives CDR1 SEHNR, CDR2 FQNEAQ (reference sequence). This CDR3 reads CASSYPTNRGTAVSFF. CDR3 nucleotides: TGTGCCAGCAGTTACCCAACAAACAGGGGAACCGCTGTGTCTTTCTTT.

This clonotype occurred many times. The chain has TRBV2 and TRBJ1-1; 7 bases align to TRBD1. The CDR3 is 12 residues long. V was pared by 11 bases and J by 2 bases, with 5 bases of the junction left unmatched. Germline CDR1 is SNHLY and CDR2 is FYNNEI. The CDR3 protein is CAGRQGNTEAFF. Written as DNA, the CDR3 is TGTGCCGGGAGACAGGGTAACACTGAAGCTTTCTTT.

Many counts were recorded for this clonotype. This chain connects TRBV10-3 to TRBJ2-1; 8 bases line up with TRBD2. This CDR3 spans 14 amino acids. From germline, CDR1 is ENHRY and CDR2 SYGVKD. V dropped 2 bases and J dropped 6; count of bases not matched to a gene: 3. The DNA of the CDR3 is TGTGCCATCAGTGAGCGGGGGGGCCGCAATGAGCAGTTCTTC. It yields the protein CAISERGGRNEQFF.

Only a few counts were recorded for this clonotype. This sequence joins TRBV5-1 and TRBJ2-7; D gene unclear. The CDR3 has 13 residues. Between the trimmed V and J ends, which lost 1 base and 1 base, there was a span of 6 bases. The V gene's germline CDR1 is SGHRS and CDR2 YFSETQ. The CDR3 DNA reads as TGCGCCAGCAGCTTGATGGAGTCCTACGAGCAGTACTTC. The encoded protein is CASSLMESYEQYF.

Ten or more counts support this clonotype. The genes are TRBV5-1 and TRBJ2-1, with 10 bases identical to TRBD2. The CDR3 is made up of 15 amino acids. The V and J ends lost 4 bases and 4 bases, in that order; junction bases with no gene match: 5. Per germline, CDR1 SGHRS and CDR2 YFSETQ. The CDR3 nucleotides read TGCGCCAGCAGCGAAACTAGCGGGGAGTACAATGAGCAGTTCTTC. Protein: CASSETSGEYNEQFF.

The chain carries TRBV7-2 and TRBJ1-3; D is ambiguous. Between the trimmed V and J ends, which lost 5 bases and 2 bases, there was a span of 13 bases. The germline V gene encodes CDR1 SGHTA and CDR2 FQGNSA. The CDR3 totals 15 residues. In nucleotides, the CDR3 is TGTGCCAGCAGCAATGTACTTACGGCTGGAAACACCATATATTTT. It specifies CASSNVLTAGNTIYF.

This clonotype was recorded a few times. The J gene is TRBJ2-2, the V gene TRBV12-3 or TRBV12-4; D possibly corresponds to TRBD1 (5 bases). V dropped 3 bases and J dropped 5 bases, with 13 bases sitting between them. CDR3 length equals 15 residues. CDR3 region: CASSFQTAGTGELFF. As DNA, the CDR3 is TGTGCCAGCAGTTTTCAGACAGCCGGGACCGGGGAGCTGTTTTTT.

This clonotype was seen only a few times. The chain has TRBV6-2 or TRBV6-3 and TRBJ2-7, with 10 bases aligning to TRBD1. Germline CDR1 reads MNHEY; CDR2 reads SVGEGT. V lost 7 bases to trimming and J lost 3 bases; unmatched junction nucleotides: 6. The CDR3 is made up of 14 amino acids. CDR3 in amino acids: CASTPDRGYYEQYF. The DNA of the CDR3 is TGTGCCAGCACCCCGGACAGGGGGTACTACGAGCAGTACTTC.

This clonotype has more than one count but fewer than ten. The rearrangement joins TRBV27 to TRBJ2-1, with 9 positions matching TRBD2. The CDR3 runs 16 residues. Germline V gene sequence: CDR1 MNHEY, CDR2 SMNVEV (reference sequence). J lost 14 bases, V lost 1 base, and 15 bases had no gene match. CDR3 sequence reads: CASSLFRLAGPRREFF. The CDR3 nucleotides read TGTGCCAGCAGTTTATTCCGGCTAGCGGGACCTCGTCGTGAGTTCTTC.

The genes are TRBV3-1 and TRBJ2-7; D possibly corresponds to TRBD1 (6 bases). Germline CDR1 LGHDT, CDR2 YNNKEL (reference sequence). This CDR3 region has 16 residues. The ends were cut back, 4 bases at V and 2 bases at J, with 18 bases in the middle. The CDR3 DNA reads as TGTGCCAGCAGCCGCGGTAGGGCCAGGGGTGCCTACGAGCAGTACTTC. This translates into CASSRGRARGAYEQYF.

The chain employs TRBV7-2 and TRBJ2-7; tentative D call: TRBD1 (5 bases). The CDR3 has 15 amino acids. Trimming took 4 bases from V and 2 from J, leaving 15 bases between them. Germline V lookup: CDR1 SGHTA, CDR2 FQGNSA. CDR3 region: CASSSERQRAYEQYF. The CDR3 region has the DNA TGTGCCAGCAGCTCAGAACGACAGAGAGCCTACGAGCAGTACTTC.

This clonotype has a handful of counts. V gene TRBV7-2 combines with J gene TRBJ2-7; 7 nucleotides align to TRBD2. The CDR3 has 15 amino acids. Germline V gene lookup returns CDR1 SGHTA and CDR2 FQGNSA. Trimming removed 1 base from V and 2 bases from J; junction bases left unmatched: 5. The CDR3 protein is CASSLGVGRPYEQYF. CDR3 DNA sequence: TGTGCCAGCAGCTTAGGTGTCGGGAGGCCCTACGAGCAGTACTTC.

The chain uses TRBV5-1 and TRBJ2-1; TRBD2 matches 10 bases. CDR1 and CDR2 (germline): SGHRS, YFSETQ. The J segment lost 0 bases and the V segment lost 0 bases, leaving 6 bases of the junction unmatched. The CDR3 totals 18 residues. In nucleotides, the CDR3 is TGCGCCAGCAGCTTGGCCCCACTAGCGGGGAGCTCCTACAATGAGCAGTTCTTC. It specifies CASSLAPLAGSSYNEQFF.

Note on this clonotype: An end of the junction differs from the germline gene, which may be a read error. The chain uses TRBV20-1 and TRBJ2-3; TRBD2 matches 9 bases. This CDR3 region has 16 residues. Germline values: CDR1 DFQATT, CDR2 SNEGSKA (reference sequence). CDR3 residues: CCASWVLAGYTDTQYF. The CDR3 DNA sequence: TGCTGTGCTAGCTGGGTCCTAGCGGGGTACACAGATACGCAGTATTTT.

This clonotype has only a few counts. The chain carries TRBV20-1 and TRBJ2-1; 11 bases align to TRBD2. V was pared by 4 bases and J by 0 bases, with 8 bases of the junction left unmatched. The V gene's germline CDR1 is DFQATT and CDR2 SNEGSKA (reference sequence). This CDR3 spans 17 amino acids. CDR3 sequence (DNA): TGCAGTGCTACTTCCTTAGCGGGAGGGAGCTCCTACAATGAGCAGTTCTTC. Encoded protein: CSATSLAGGSSYNEQFF.

This clonotype was observed many times. The J gene is TRBJ2-1, the V gene TRBV4-3, with D unresolved. The germline V gene has CDR1 LGHNA and CDR2 YSLEER. V shed 1 base and J shed 0 bases, with 7 bases lying between them. The CDR3 totals 15 residues. The CDR3 bases are TGCGCCAGCAGCCAAGTCCATAGCTCCTACAATGAGCAGTTCTTC. Amino acid sequence: CASSQVHSSYNEQFF.

The chain couples TRBV4-1 to TRBJ1-1, with D uncertain. CDR1 and CDR2 from the germline V gene are MGHRA and YSYEKL. V was trimmed by 0 bases and J by 11 bases, leaving 13 bases between them. The CDR3 length is 13 residues. The CDR3 loop reads CASSQDPPQWAFF. CDR3 nucleotide sequence: TGCGCCAGCAGCCAAGATCCCCCCCAGTGGGCTTTCTTT.